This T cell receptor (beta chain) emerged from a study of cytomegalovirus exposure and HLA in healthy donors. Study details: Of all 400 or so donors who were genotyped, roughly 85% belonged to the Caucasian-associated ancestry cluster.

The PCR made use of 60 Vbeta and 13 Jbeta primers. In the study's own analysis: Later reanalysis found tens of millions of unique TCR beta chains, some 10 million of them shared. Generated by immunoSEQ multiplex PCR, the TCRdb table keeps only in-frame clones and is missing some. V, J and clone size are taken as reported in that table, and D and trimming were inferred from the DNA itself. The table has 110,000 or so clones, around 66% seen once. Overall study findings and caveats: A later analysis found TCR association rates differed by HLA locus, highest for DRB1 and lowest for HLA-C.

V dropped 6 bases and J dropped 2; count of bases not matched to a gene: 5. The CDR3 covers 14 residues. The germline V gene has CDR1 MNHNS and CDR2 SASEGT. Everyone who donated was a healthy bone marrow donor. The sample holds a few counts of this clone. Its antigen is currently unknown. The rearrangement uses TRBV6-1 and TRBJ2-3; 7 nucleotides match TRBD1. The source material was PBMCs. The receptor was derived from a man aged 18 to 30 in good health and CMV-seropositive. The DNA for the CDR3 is TGTGCCAGCAGCGTCAGGGGGATCACAGATACGCAGTATTTT. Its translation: CASSVRGITDTQYF.